The subject of this entry is one T cell receptor beta chain. This table comes from immunoSEQ multiplex PCR, and its TCRdb copy is limited to in-frame clones, with some not included. The sample shows under 90,000 clones, approximately 92% of them seen only once. This sample was included in a study of T cell changes during pregnancy in multiple sclerosis. The length of the CDR3 is 14 residues. Trimming pared 5 bases from V and 0 bases from J, leaving 11 bases between. Germline V gene data show CDR1 as MNHEY and CDR2 as SVGAGI. The chain joins TRBV6-5 to TRBJ2-7; a weak D match, TRBD1 (6 bases). Sequencing used peripheral blood, obtained after pregnancy. The source is a female donor in good health, enrolled as a control in a pregnancy study. The CDR3 region has the DNA TGTGCCAGCAGTCCTTGGGACAACTCCTACGAGCAGTACTTC. Translating it yields CASSPWDNSYEQYF.